The sequence of this T cell receptor (beta chain) was determined in a study of blood T cells in healthy people across ages. This clonotype has a count of ten or more. CDR1 and CDR2 from the germline V gene are MGHRA and YSYEKL. This CDR3 is 14 amino acids long. Trimming left V 1 base short and J 6 bases short, with 12 bases between. No fewer than 6 micrograms of total RNA were isolated from every sample. It was with a sample-barcoded 5' primer and a J-beta primer mix that a second PCR of about 6 to 11 cycles was run. From the 5' RACE reads, TCRdb called clonotypes with MiXCR, one entry per CDR3 protein. The sample yields approximately 1.5 million distinct CDR3 sequences, about 35% seen once.

This clonotype was sampled from a woman aged 25-40 years in good health. The chain carries TRBV4-1 and TRBJ1-2; D unresolved. Source material: blood. CDR3 sequence reads: CASSQVRSGHGYTF. CDR3 sequence (DNA): TGCGCCAGCAGCCAAGTACGGTCCGGGCATGGCTACACCTTC.